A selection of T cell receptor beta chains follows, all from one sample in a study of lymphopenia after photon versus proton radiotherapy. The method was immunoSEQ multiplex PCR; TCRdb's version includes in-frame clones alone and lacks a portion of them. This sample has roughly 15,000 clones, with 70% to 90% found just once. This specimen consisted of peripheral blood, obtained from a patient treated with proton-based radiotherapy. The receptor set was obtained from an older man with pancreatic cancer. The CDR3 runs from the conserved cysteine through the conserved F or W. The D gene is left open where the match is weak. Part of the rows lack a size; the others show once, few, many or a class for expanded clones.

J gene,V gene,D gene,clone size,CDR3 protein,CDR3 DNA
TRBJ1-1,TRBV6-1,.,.,CASSLMNTEAFF,TGTGCCAGCAGTTTAATGAACACTGAAGCTTTCTTT
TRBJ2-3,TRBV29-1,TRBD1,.,CSVRTGPTDTQYF,TGCAGCGTCCGGACAGGGCCCACAGATACGCAGTATTTT
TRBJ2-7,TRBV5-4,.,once,CASSLRRDGDEQYF,TGTGCCAGCAGCTTGAGGCGGGATGGGGACGAGCAGTACTTC
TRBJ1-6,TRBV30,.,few,CAWSESYNSPLHF,TGTGCCTGGAGTGAGTCTTATAATTCACCCCTCCACTTT
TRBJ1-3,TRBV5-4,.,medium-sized,CASSTSAGGNTIYF,TGTGCCAGCAGCACCTCGGCAGGAGGAAACACCATATATTTT
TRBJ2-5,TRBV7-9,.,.,CASSFGGETQYF,TGTGCCAGCAGCTTCGGCGGAGAGACCCAGTACTTC
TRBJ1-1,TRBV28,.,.,CASSKWTVTEAFF,TGTGCCAGCAGCAAATGGACAGTCACTGAAGCTTTCTTT
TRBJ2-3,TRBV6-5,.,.,CASSFSGEDTQYF,TGTGCCAGCAGTTTTTCAGGGGAAGATACGCAGTATTTT
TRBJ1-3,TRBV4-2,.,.,CASSQRTVSGNTIYF,TGTGCCAGCAGCCAGAGGACGGTCTCTGGAAACACCATATATTTT
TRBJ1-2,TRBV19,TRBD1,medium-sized,CASSSGTGNYGYTF,TGTGCCAGTAGTTCCGGGACAGGCAACTATGGCTACACCTTC
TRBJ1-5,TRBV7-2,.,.,CASSLVGDQPQHF,TGTGCCAGCAGCTTAGTAGGGGATCAGCCCCAGCATTTT
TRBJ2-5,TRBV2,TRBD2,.,CASRDRGLARETQYF,TGTGCCAGCAGGGACCGGGGACTAGCCAGAGAGACCCAGTACTTC
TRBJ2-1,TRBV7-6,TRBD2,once,CASSLRGGEQFF,TGTGCCAGCAGCCTTCGGGGGGGTGAGCAGTTCTTC
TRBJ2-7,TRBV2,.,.,CASSVQGGYEQYF,TGTGCCAGCAGTGTCCAGGGTGGCTACGAGCAGTACTTC
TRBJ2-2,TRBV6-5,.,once,CASSYDSGTNTGELFF,TGTGCCAGCAGTTACGATAGCGGAACGAACACCGGGGAGCTGTTTTTT
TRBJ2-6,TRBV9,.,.,CASSVAGRVSGANVLTF,TGTGCCAGCAGCGTAGCTGGCCGAGTATCTGGGGCCAACGTCCTGACTTTC
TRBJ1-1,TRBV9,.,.,CASSVQPDMNTEAFF,TGTGCCAGCAGCGTACAGCCAGACATGAACACTGAAGCTTTCTTT
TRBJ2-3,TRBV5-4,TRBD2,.,CASSPGSGGGVATQYF,TGTGCCAGCAGCCCGGGGTCGGGCGGGGGGGTCGCTACGCAGTATTTT
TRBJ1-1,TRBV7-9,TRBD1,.,CASSLVQGVSEAFF,TGTGCCAGCAGCTTAGTGCAGGGGGTATCTGAAGCTTTCTTT
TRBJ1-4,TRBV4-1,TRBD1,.,CASSPGDRRDEKLFF,TGCGCCAGCAGCCCGGGGGACAGGCGAGACGAAAAACTGTTTTTT
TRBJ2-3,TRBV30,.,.,CAWTGNPQEGMDTQYF,TGTGCCTGGACCGGAAACCCGCAAGAGGGTATGGATACGCAGTATTTT
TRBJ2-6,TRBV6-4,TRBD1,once,CASHRGSGANVLTF,TGTGCCAGCCACAGGGGCTCCGGGGCCAACGTCCTGACTTTC
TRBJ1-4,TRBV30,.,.,CAWSPRYNEKLFF,TGTGCCTGGAGTCCCAGGTACAATGAAAAACTGTTTTTT
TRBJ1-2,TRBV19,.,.,CASSTGVGRGYTF,TGTGCCAGTAGTACGGGGGTGGGGCGTGGCTACACCTTC
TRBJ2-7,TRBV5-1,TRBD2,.,CASSYRTSSSSYEQYF,TGCGCCAGCAGCTACAGGACTAGCTCTAGCTCCTACGAGCAGTACTTC
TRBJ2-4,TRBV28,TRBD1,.,CASSLFRGTGGRIAKNIQYF,TGTGCCAGCAGTTTATTCCGGGGGACAGGGGGAAGGATAGCCAAAAACATTCAGTACTTC
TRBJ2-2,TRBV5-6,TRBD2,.,CASSLGLAGGPSTGELFF,TGTGCCAGCAGCTTGGGGCTAGCGGGAGGGCCGAGCACCGGGGAGCTGTTTTTT
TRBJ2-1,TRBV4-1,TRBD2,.,CASSQDTGTSGRRKFF,TGCGCCAGCAGCCAAGACACCGGGACTAGCGGGAGGAGGAAGTTCTTC
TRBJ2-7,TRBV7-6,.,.,CASSLGGDLSYEQYF,TGTGCCAGCAGCTTAGGAGGGGACCTCTCCTACGAGCAGTACTTC
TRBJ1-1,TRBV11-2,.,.,CASRRRGLGTEAFF,TGTGCCAGCCGGCGACGGGGATTGGGCACTGAAGCTTTCTTT
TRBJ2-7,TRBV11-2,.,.,CASSFHPGVNSSEQYF,TGTGCCAGCAGCTTTCACCCAGGGGTTAATTCGTCCGAGCAGTACTTC
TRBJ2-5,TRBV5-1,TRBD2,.,CASSAALTSEETQYF,TGCGCCAGCAGCGCGGCCCTGACTAGCGAAGAGACCCAGTACTTC
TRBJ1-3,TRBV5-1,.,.,CASSLSVGDTIYF,TGCGCCAGCAGCTTATCGGTTGGGGACACCATATATTTT
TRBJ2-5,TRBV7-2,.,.,CASSLGRGFETQYF,TGTGCCAGCAGCCTCGGCAGGGGTTTCGAGACCCAGTACTTC
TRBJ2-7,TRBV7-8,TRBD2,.,CASSLALRETTGEQYF,TGTGCCAGCAGCTTAGCGTTGCGGGAGACTACGGGGGAGCAGTACTTC
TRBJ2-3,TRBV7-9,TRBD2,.,CASSLNSGGLADTQYF,TGTGCCAGCAGCTTAAATAGCGGGGGGCTCGCAGATACGCAGTATTTT
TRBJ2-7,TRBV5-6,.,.,CASSLGGISYEQYF,TGTGCCAGCAGCTTGGGAGGGATTTCCTACGAGCAGTACTTC
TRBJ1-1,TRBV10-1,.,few,CASSDGGTNTEAFF,TGCGCCAGCAGTGATGGGGGCACGAACACTGAAGCTTTCTTT
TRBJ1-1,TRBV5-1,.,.,CASSLGDGTEAFF,TGCGCCAGCAGCTTGGGGGATGGCACTGAAGCTTTCTTT
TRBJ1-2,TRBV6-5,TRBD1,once,CASRGGDRDDYGYTF,TGTGCCAGCAGAGGGGGTGACAGGGACGACTATGGCTACACCTTC
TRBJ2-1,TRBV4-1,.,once,CASSRRDHEQFF,TGCGCCAGCAGCCGTAGGGACCATGAGCAGTTCTTC
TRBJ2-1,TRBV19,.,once,CASNSPTGSRDNNEQFF,TGTGCCAGTAATTCACCAACGGGGTCCCGGGACAACAATGAGCAGTTCTTC
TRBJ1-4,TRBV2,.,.,CASSVQGSTNEKLFF,TGTGCCAGCAGCGTACAGGGATCAACTAATGAAAAACTGTTTTTT
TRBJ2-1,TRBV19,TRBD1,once,CASCRDREYEQFF,TGTGCCAGCTGCCGGGACAGGGAATATGAGCAGTTCTTC
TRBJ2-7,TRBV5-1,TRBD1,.,CASSLGPGQGTYEQYF,TGCGCCAGCAGCTTGGGACCGGGACAGGGGACCTACGAGCAGTACTTC
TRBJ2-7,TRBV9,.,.,CASSRHAGQFEPYEQYF,TGTGCCAGCAGCCGCCACGCCGGACAGTTCGAACCCTACGAGCAGTACTTC
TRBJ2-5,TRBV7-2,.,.,CASSFLETQYF,TGTGCCAGCAGCTTTTTAGAGACCCAGTACTTC
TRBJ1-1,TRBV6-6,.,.,CASSGPGAMNTEAFF,TGTGCCAGCAGTGGGCCGGGGGCGATGAACACTGAAGCTTTCTTT
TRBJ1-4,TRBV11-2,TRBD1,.,CASSSTGGNEKLFF,TGTGCCAGCAGCTCGACAGGGGGCAATGAAAAACTGTTTTTT
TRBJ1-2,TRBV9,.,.,CASSVGWEPLAGGYTF,TGTGCCAGCAGCGTAGGGTGGGAGCCTCTCGCTGGGGGCTACACCTTC
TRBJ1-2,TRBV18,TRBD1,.,CASSPLGTGDGYTF,TGTGCCAGCTCACCACTGGGGACAGGGGATGGCTACACCTTC